Below, 13 T cell receptor beta chains from the same sample are listed, as sequenced in a study of a mutant IDH1 vaccine in newly diagnosed glioma. As to time point: week 35, safety follow-up. Vaccination comprised doses that each held 300 ug of mutant IDH1 20-mer peptide, plus topical imiquimod. Antigen specificity for these receptors is unknown. Produced via immunoSEQ multiplex PCR; TCRdb's table is partial and in-frame only. Here the sample spans roughly 69,000 clones, more than 75% being singletons. Sequencing used PBMCs, obtained from a glioma patient whose treatment included an IDH1 peptide vaccine. The receptors derive from a man between 25 and 39 years old with glioma.

The rearrangement links TRBV7-9 to TRBJ1-3; D ambiguous. The germline V and J ends were trimmed by 5 bases and 4 bases, with 6 bases remaining between them. The germline CDR1 and CDR2 sequences are SEHNR and FQNEAQ (reference sequence). The CDR3 is 12 amino acids. CDR3 residues: CASSTAGNTIYF. In DNA, the CDR3 is TGTGCCAGCAGCACCGCAGGAAACACCATATATTTT.

This clone was counted between two and nine times. The CDR3 sequence: CASSATGLNTEAFF. As DNA, the CDR3 is TGTGCCAGCAGCGCGACAGGGTTGAACACTGAAGCTTTCTTT. The chain employs TRBV7-6 and TRBJ1-1, with 7 bases lining up with TRBD1. From germline, CDR1 is SGHVS and CDR2 FNYEAQ. Trimming took 5 bases from V and 0 from J; bases not matched to a gene: 3. CDR3 size: 14 residues. The whole variable domain, filled in from reference TRBV7-6 and TRBJ1-1, reads GAGVSQSPRYKVTKRGQDVALRCDPISGHVSLYWYRQALGQGPEFLTYFNYEAQQDKSGLPNDRFSAERPEGSISTLTIQRTEQRDSAMYRCASSATGLNTEAFFGQGTRLTVV.

The chain carries TRBV27 and TRBJ1-1, with a tentative D call TRBD1 (5 bases). V lost 1 base to trimming and J lost 5 bases, with 17 bases between them. Germline V gives CDR1 MNHEY, CDR2 SMNVEV (reference sequence). The CDR3 runs 16 residues. The CDR3 DNA is TGTGCCAGCAGTTTATATTCCCCCCGGGGGAGGACTGAAGCTTTCTTT. Amino acids: CASSLYSPRGRTEAFF.

The chain carries TRBV7-9 and TRBJ2-1; tentative D call: TRBD1 (5 bases). V was clipped by 4 bases and J by 6 bases, with 7 bases between them. The CDR3 runs 12 residues. Germline lookup yields CDR1 SEHNR and CDR2 FQNEAQ (reference sequence). CDR3 coding DNA: TGTGCCAGCAGCTCCAGGGCCAATGAGCAGTTCTTC. Translation gives CASSSRANEQFF.

This clone occurred once. The chain uses TRBV27 and TRBJ1-1; 11 bases are a match to TRBD1. V lost 3 bases to trimming and J lost 7 bases; unmatched junction nucleotides: 13. The germline CDR1 and CDR2 sequences are MNHEY and SMNVEV (reference sequence). The CDR3 is made up of 17 amino acids. CDR3 sequence: CASSFSRDRGLLGEAFF. The CDR3 DNA reads as TGTGCCAGCAGTTTCTCCCGGGACAGGGGGTTACTAGGTGAAGCTTTCTTT.

The chain combines TRBV11-2 with TRBJ2-3, with a tentative D call TRBD1 (7 bases). Germline V gives CDR1 SGHAT, CDR2 FQNNGV. The CDR3 totals 15 residues. The V gene lost 3 bases and the J gene lost 6 bases, with 16 bases spanning the gap. CDR3 bases: TGTGCCAGCAGCTTGAGGCAGGGGGGTTTGGATACGCAGTATTTT. Protein product: CASSLRQGGLDTQYF.

The chain uses TRBV10-3 and TRBJ1-2; unclear D gene. The germline V gene encodes CDR1 ENHRY and CDR2 SYGVKD. The CDR3 is 13 amino acids. With 0 bases removed from V and 8 bases from J, the gap between germline ends came to 10 bases. In nucleotides, the CDR3 is TGTGCCATCAGTGAGTCGGGATCGGAGGGCTACACCTTC. Translated: CAISESGSEGYTF.

This chain joins TRBV2 and TRBJ1-1, with no clear D. Germline V gene lookup returns CDR1 SNHLY and CDR2 FYNNEI. CDR3 length: 13 amino acids. Trimming cost V 10 bases and J 4 bases, with 16 bases left between them. The DNA of the CDR3 is TGTGCCACCGAATGGGGAGTAGGCACTGAAGCTTTCTTT. Translated, it gives CATEWGVGTEAFF.

J is TRBJ2-3 and V is TRBV27, with D tentatively TRBD1 or TRBD2 (11 bases each). Trimming cost V 8 bases and J 4 bases, with 40 bases left between them. The CDR3 spans 22 residues. CDR1 and CDR2 from the germline V gene are MNHEY and SMNVEV (reference sequence). The DNA of the CDR3 is TGTGCCAGCCAACCGGGACAGGGGGAACTAGCGGGAGTAAAGTATGGGGCAGATACGCAGTATTTT. Encoded protein: CASQPGQGELAGVKYGADTQYF.

The rearrangement joins TRBV2 to TRBJ2-5, with D perhaps being TRBD1 or TRBD2 (5 bases each). The V end lost 7 bases, the J end lost 1 base, and 13 bases lay between the germline ends. Germline values: CDR1 SNHLY, CDR2 FYNNEI. The CDR3 runs 14 residues. The chain's CDR3 is CASTSGGVQETQYF. The CDR3 nucleotides read TGTGCCAGCACGAGTGGGGGTGTCCAAGAGACCCAGTACTTC. Complete variable domain (other parts from reference TRBV2 and TRBJ2-5): EPEVTQTPSHQVTQMGQEVILRCVPISNHLYFYWYRQILGQKVEFLVSFYNNEISEKSEIFDDQFSVERPDGSNFTLKIRSTKLEDSAMYFCASTSGGVQETQYFGPGTRLLVL.

This chain links TRBV7-8 with TRBJ2-7; D unresolved. CDR3 length equals 14 residues. Germline values: CDR1 SGHVS, CDR2 FQNEAQ. The V gene lost 4 bases and the J gene lost 6 bases, with 16 bases spanning the gap. CDR3: CASSSTFSGGEQYF. The CDR3 DNA sequence: TGTGCCAGCAGCTCGACGTTTTCGGGCGGCGAGCAGTACTTC.

This clone was seen a handful of times. The chain links TRBV29-1 to TRBJ1-1; D is ambiguous. The ends were cut back, 5 bases at V and 1 base at J, with 11 bases in the middle. Germline assignment: CDR1 SQVTM and CDR2 ANQGSEA. The CDR3 is 13 amino acids. In nucleotides, the CDR3 is TGCAGCGTTAAGCAGCCGGCGAACACTGAAGCTTTCTTT. Translating gives CSVKQPANTEAFF. Complete variable domain (other parts from reference TRBV29-1 and TRBJ1-1): SAVISQKPSRDICQRGTSLTIQCQVDSQVTMMFWYRQQPGQSLTLIATANQGSEATYESGFVIDKFPISRPNLTFSTLTVSNMSPEDSSIYLCSVKQPANTEAFFGQGTRLTVV.

The CDR3 bases are TGTGCCAGCAGCTTAGTTGAGGAGGCGAATGAAAAACTGTTTTTT. This sequence encodes CASSLVEEANEKLFF. V gene TRBV7-9 combines with J gene TRBJ1-4; D uncertain. Trimming shortened V by 1 base and J by 5 bases, and 11 bases separated the two germline ends. Germline CDR1 reads SEHNR; CDR2 reads FQNEAQ (reference sequence). This CDR3 region has 15 residues.